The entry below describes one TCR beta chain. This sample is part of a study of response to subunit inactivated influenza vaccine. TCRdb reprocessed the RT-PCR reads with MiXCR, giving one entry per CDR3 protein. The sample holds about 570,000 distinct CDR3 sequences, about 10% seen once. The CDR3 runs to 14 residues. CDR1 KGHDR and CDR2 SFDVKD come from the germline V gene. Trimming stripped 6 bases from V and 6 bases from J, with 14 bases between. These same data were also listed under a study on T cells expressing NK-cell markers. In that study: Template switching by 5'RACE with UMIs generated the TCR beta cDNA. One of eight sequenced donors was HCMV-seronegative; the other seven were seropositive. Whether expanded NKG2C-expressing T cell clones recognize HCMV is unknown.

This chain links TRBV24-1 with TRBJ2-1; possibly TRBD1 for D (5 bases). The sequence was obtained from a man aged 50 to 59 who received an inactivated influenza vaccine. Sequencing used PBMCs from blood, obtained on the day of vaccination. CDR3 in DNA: TGTGCCACCAGTAGCTGGACAAGGGGCAATGAGCAGTTCTTC. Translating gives CATSSWTRGNEQFF.